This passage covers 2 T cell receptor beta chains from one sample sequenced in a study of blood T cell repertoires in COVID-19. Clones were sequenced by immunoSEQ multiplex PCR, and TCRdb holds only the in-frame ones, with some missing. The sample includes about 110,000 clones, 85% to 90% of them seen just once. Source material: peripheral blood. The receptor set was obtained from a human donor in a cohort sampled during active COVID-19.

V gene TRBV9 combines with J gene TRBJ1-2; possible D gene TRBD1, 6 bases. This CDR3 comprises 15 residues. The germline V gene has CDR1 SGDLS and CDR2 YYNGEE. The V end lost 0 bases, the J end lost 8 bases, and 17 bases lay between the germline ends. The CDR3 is CASSVGAGGAGGYTF. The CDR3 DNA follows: TGTGCCAGCAGCGTAGGGGCGGGGGGCGCCGGCGGCTACACCTTC.

DNA of the CDR3: TGTGCCAGCAGCGAAAGGGGACTTACCAGGGGGCCTGGGGCCAACGTCCTGACTTTC. It translates to CASSERGLTRGPGANVLTF. The genes are TRBV7-9 and TRBJ2-6, with 8 bases that match TRBD1. The CDR3 loop spans 19 amino acids. The germline CDR1 and CDR2 sequences are SEHNR and FQNEAQ (reference sequence). With 5 bases clipped from V and 2 bases from J, the junction kept 14 bases outside the gene matches.